The rows below give T cell receptor beta chains drawn from one sample of a study of T-cell memory formation after mild COVID-19. Using its own MiXCR run on the 5' RACE reads, TCRdb lists one record per CDR3 protein. The table records about 400,000 distinct CDR3 sequences, roughly 17% of them present only once. What was sequenced was PBMCs or a T cell subset sorted from them (not recorded which). All receptors derive from a man in his late teens or twenties who had mild COVID-19 (a few samples of this study predate the infection). Cell type and time point are not known. Each CDR3 is given with its conserved first and last residue. Each record gives: D gene, J gene, clone size, V gene, CDR3 DNA, CDR3 protein. The D gene is left open where the match is weak. Only some rows state a clone size, as once, few, many or a class for expanded clones.

D: NA
J: TRBJ1-1
size: many
V: TRBV20-1
DNA: TGCAGTGCTAGGAGGGGCTGGGACACTGAAGCTTTCTTT
CDR3: CSARRGWDTEAFF

D: NA
J: TRBJ2-1
size: NA
V: TRBV5-1
DNA: TGCGCCAGCAACTCAGGGGGGGCGCCCAGTGAGCAGTTCTTC
CDR3: CASNSGGAPSEQFF

D: NA
J: TRBJ2-7
size: few
V: TRBV7-9
DNA: TGTGCCAGCGGTGGACCGGCCTCTGTCGAGCAGTACTTC
CDR3: CASGGPASVEQYF

D: NA
J: TRBJ1-1
size: NA
V: TRBV6-2/TRBV6-3
DNA: TGTGCCAGCAGTTACACGGGACCCTATAACACTGAAGCTTTCTTT
CDR3: CASSYTGPYNTEAFF

D: NA
J: TRBJ2-2
size: NA
V: TRBV6-4
DNA: TGTGCCAGCAGTGACTCCGGGACCGAAGTCACCGGGGAGCTGTTTTTT
CDR3: CASSDSGTEVTGELFF

D: NA
J: TRBJ2-7
size: few
V: TRBV2
DNA: TGTGCCAGCAGGATGACGATCTACAGGACCGAGCAGTACTTC
CDR3: CASRMTIYRTEQYF

D: NA
J: TRBJ2-5
size: many
V: TRBV10-3
DNA: TGTGCCATCAGTGACCGGAAAGGAGAGACCCAGTACTTC
CDR3: CAISDRKGETQYF

D: NA
J: TRBJ2-5
size: NA
V: TRBV12-3/TRBV12-4
DNA: TGTGCCAGCAGTTTTTGGGGTACCGAGACCCAGTACTTC
CDR3: CASSFWGTETQYF

D: NA
J: TRBJ2-1
size: few
V: TRBV18
DNA: TGTGCCAGCTCACCCCCACTTGGCGGCAGTAGCTCCTACAATGAGCAGTTCTTC
CDR3: CASSPPLGGSSSYNEQFF

D: NA
J: TRBJ2-3
size: NA
V: TRBV4-1
DNA: TGCGCCAGCAGCCAAGCCCGACAGGGAGGGAGCACAGATACGCAGTATTTT
CDR3: CASSQARQGGSTDTQYF

D: TRBD1
J: TRBJ1-1
size: few
V: TRBV12-3/TRBV12-4
DNA: TGTGCCAGCAGTTCCCAGGGGGGTCCAGAAGAAGCTTTCTTT
CDR3: CASSSQGGPEEAFF

D: TRBD2
J: TRBJ2-3
size: NA
V: TRBV7-2
DNA: TGTGCCAGCAGCTTACGCGGCAGCGGGGGAGGGGATACGCAGTATTTT
CDR3: CASSLRGSGGGDTQYF

D: NA
J: TRBJ2-7
size: many
V: TRBV4-1
DNA: TGCGCCAGCAGCCAGAACTACGAGCAGTACTTC
CDR3: CASSQNYEQYF

D: TRBD1
J: TRBJ1-1
size: few
V: TRBV12-3/TRBV12-4
DNA: TGTGCCAGCAGTCGCCATGACAGGGCCGGGACTGAAGCTTTCTTT
CDR3: CASSRHDRAGTEAFF

D: NA
J: TRBJ1-1
size: few
V: TRBV5-1
DNA: TGCGCCAGCAGCTTGGAAGCGGTCCTGAACACTGAAGCTTTCTTT
CDR3: CASSLEAVLNTEAFF